This T cell receptor (beta chain) was sequenced for a study of cytomegalovirus exposure and HLA in healthy donors. Findings and caveats of the study: About 87% or about 30% of the time was how often most TCR beta V segments were productive, according to an earlier analysis. In a later analysis, at a false discovery rate of 0.05, about 17,000 TCR beta sequences matched HLA alleles. Researchers reported that a few CMV-associated chains were confirmed in vitro as CMV antigen-specific. Cytomegalovirus-associated TCR beta chains were listed, numbering 164.

Details on this clone: Its antigen is currently unknown.

60 Vbeta and 13 Jbeta primers were used in PCR. Here immunoSEQ multiplex PCR was the method, and the copy in TCRdb shows in-frame clones only, minus some. The data contain about 160,000 clones, approximately 80% of them seen just once; the ten biggest clones take up roughly 9%. Germline V CDR1 and CDR2: KGHSH, LQKENI. V lost 2 bases, J lost 11 bases, and 15 bases lay in between. This CDR3 has 13 residues. This TCR was sampled from a man aged 18 to 30 in good health and CMV-seropositive. The rearrangement links TRBV18 to TRBJ2-5; D not certain. The sequenced sample was PBMCs. The DNA of the CDR3 is TGTGCCAGCTCACCAACTACCTACGAGGAGCAGTACTTC. This gives the protein CASSPTTYEEQYF.